This is a list of T cell receptor beta chains from one sample in a study of blood T cell repertoires in COVID-19. Using immunoSEQ multiplex PCR, the repertoire was profiled, and TCRdb retains in-frame clones only, with some absent. The table has about 180,000 clones, roughly nine tenths seen once. Sequenced sample: PBMCs or T cells enriched from blood (not recorded which). The receptors derive from a woman in her thirties or forties with acute COVID-19. Both conserved end residues are part of each CDR3. The D gene is left open where the match is weak. Where a row states a size, it is once, few, many or the class of an expanded clone; other rows omit it.

d_call clone_size j_call v_call cdr3_aa cdr3_nt
TRBD1 once TRBJ2-2 TRBV4-2 CASSQGVGQGASTGELFF TGTGCCAGCAGCCAAGGGGTGGGACAGGGGGCTTCCACCGGGGAGCTGTTTTTT
TRBD1 NA TRBJ1-1 TRBV6-2/TRBV6-3 CASSYSKVRGRGVDTEAFF TGTGCCAGCAGTTACTCGAAAGTCAGGGGGCGAGGGGTTGACACTGAAGCTTTCTTT
NA NA TRBJ2-1 TRBV13 CASSPQLGSSYNEQFF TGTGCCAGCAGCCCCCAGCTGGGGAGCTCCTACAATGAGCAGTTCTTC
TRBD2 NA TRBJ2-1 TRBV18 CASSRTSVEEQFF TGTGCCAGCTCACGGACTAGCGTAGAAGAGCAGTTCTTC
NA NA TRBJ2-6 TRBV4-1 CASSQPNPSGANVLTF TGCGCCAGCAGCCAACCCAATCCCTCTGGGGCCAACGTCCTGACTTTC
TRBD1 NA TRBJ1-4 TRBV2 CASSVLGQGGEKLFF TGTGCCAGCAGTGTACTGGGACAGGGCGGCGAAAAACTGTTTTTT
TRBD1 NA TRBJ2-6 TRBV7-2 CASSPSRDRVSGANVLTF TGTGCCAGCAGCCCAAGCCGGGACAGGGTTTCTGGGGCCAACGTCCTGACTTTC
TRBD2 NA TRBJ2-3 TRBV3-1/TRBV3-2 CASSQVLLAGRSTDTQYF TGTGCCAGCAGCCAAGTACTACTAGCGGGAAGAAGCACAGATACGCAGTATTTT
NA NA TRBJ2-5 TRBV6-5 CASRRGLRETQYF TGTGCCAGTCGGCGGGGTTTGAGGGAGACCCAGTACTTC
TRBD1 NA TRBJ1-3 TRBV5-1 CASSSAGTGGSGNTIYF TGCGCCAGCAGCTCAGCCGGGACAGGGGGGTCTGGAAACACCATATATTTT
NA NA TRBJ1-6 TRBV6-4 CASSDSRDSPLHF TGTGCCAGCAGTGACTCGAGAGATTCACCCCTCCACTTT
NA NA TRBJ1-5 TRBV24-1 CATAKRGLFQHF TGTGCCACCGCAAAGCGTGGTCTGTTCCAGCATTTT
TRBD2 many TRBJ2-7 TRBV5-6 CASSLGLAGGLGREQYF TGTGCCAGCAGCTTGGGACTAGCGGGAGGCTTGGGGCGCGAGCAGTACTTC
TRBD2 NA TRBJ2-3 TRBV18 CASSPGTSGRDTQYF TGTGCCAGCTCCCCCGGGACTAGTGGTAGAGATACGCAGTATTTT
NA NA TRBJ2-7 TRBV7-2 CASSPHQGSYEQYF TGTGCCAGCAGCCCCCACCAGGGATCCTACGAGCAGTACTTC
NA NA TRBJ1-1 TRBV27 CASSLVRSGTEAFF TGTGCCAGCAGTTTGGTCCGGTCAGGCACTGAAGCTTTCTTT
TRBD2 few TRBJ2-3 TRBV6-4 CASSRDYLTDTQYF TGTGCCAGCAGTCGGGACTACCTCACAGATACGCAGTATTTT
NA NA TRBJ1-1 TRBV30 CAWARVQSEAFF TGTGCCTGGGCTCGAGTACAGTCTGAAGCTTTCTTT
NA NA TRBJ1-1 TRBV7-2 CASSRAGGAEAFF TGTGCCAGCAGCCGGGCGGGGGGCGCTGAAGCTTTCTTT
TRBD1 NA TRBJ2-7 TRBV2 CASSLTGGEQYF TGTGCCAGCAGCCTGACAGGGGGCGAGCAGTACTTC
TRBD1 once TRBJ1-5 TRBV9 CASSAGQGRDQPQHF TGTGCCAGCAGCGCCGGACAGGGTCGGGACCAGCCCCAGCATTTT
TRBD1 NA TRBJ2-5 TRBV5-4 CASSYWTGETQYF TGTGCCAGCAGCTACTGGACAGGGGAGACCCAGTACTTC
NA NA TRBJ2-2 TRBV4-2 CASSQVGTSNTGELFF TGTGCCAGCAGCCAAGTGGGCACCTCGAACACCGGGGAGCTGTTTTTT
TRBD1 NA TRBJ1-1 TRBV5-5 CASSLRSDRGLYEAFF TGTGCCAGCAGCCTACGGTCGGACAGGGGGCTATACGAAGCTTTCTTT
TRBD1 once TRBJ2-4 TRBV4-3 CASSQERDSLAKNIQYF TGCGCCAGCAGCCAAGAGAGGGACAGCCTAGCCAAAAACATTCAGTACTTC
NA NA TRBJ2-1 TRBV7-2 CASSSRIGSTLINEQFF TGTGCCAGCAGCTCGAGGATCGGGAGTACCCTCATTAATGAGCAGTTCTTC
TRBD2 NA TRBJ2-2 TRBV19 CASIPSGSTGELFF TGTGCCAGTATCCCCAGCGGGAGCACCGGGGAGCTGTTTTTT
NA NA TRBJ2-5 TRBV5-1 CASSFGETQYF TGCGCCAGCAGCTTCGGAGAGACCCAGTACTTC
NA NA TRBJ1-2 TRBV4-1 CASSQVPVGGGGYTF TGCGCCAGCAGCCAAGTACCCGTAGGGGGTGGTGGCTACACCTTC
NA NA TRBJ1-6 TRBV4-2 CASSQERQSNSPLHF TGTGCCAGCAGCCAAGAGCGACAGTCCAATTCACCCCTCCACTTT
NA NA TRBJ2-1 TRBV15 CATSRAAGDSQQFF TGTGCCACCAGCAGAGCGGCCGGGGACTCGCAACAGTTCTTC
TRBD2 NA TRBJ2-1 TRBV7-9 CASSLALSSGGYNEQFF TGTGCCAGCAGCTTAGCGCTGTCTAGCGGGGGTTACAATGAGCAGTTCTTC
TRBD1 NA TRBJ2-7 TRBV5-1 CASSEGTGGLPYEQYF TGCGCCAGCAGCGAAGGGACAGGGGGCCTCCCCTACGAGCAGTACTTC
TRBD1 NA TRBJ1-2 TRBV11-2 CASSRVRNPRGHYGYTF TGTGCCAGCAGCCGCGTGAGAAACCCCAGGGGGCATTATGGCTACACCTTC
NA NA TRBJ2-7 TRBV10-1 CASLGAVGYEQYF TGCGCCAGTCTGGGGGCTGTTGGATACGAGCAGTACTTC
TRBD2 NA TRBJ2-1 TRBV3-1/TRBV3-2 CASTTGTSGAEQFF TGTGCCAGCACCACAGGGACTAGCGGGGCCGAGCAGTTCTTC
NA few TRBJ1-1 TRBV5-4 CASSLAGRGDTEAFF TGTGCCAGCAGCTTGGCGGGTCGGGGAGACACTGAAGCTTTCTTT
NA NA TRBJ1-3 TRBV11-2 CASSLAGPGNTIYF TGTGCCAGCAGCTTAGCAGGGCCTGGAAACACCATATATTTT
TRBD2 NA TRBJ2-2 TRBV9 CASSVGGRDTGELFF TGTGCCAGCAGCGTAGGTGGGAGGGACACCGGGGAGCTGTTTTTT
TRBD2 NA TRBJ2-7 TRBV15 CATSNPDGGAYEQYF TGTGCCACCAGCAACCCAGACGGGGGGGCCTACGAGCAGTACTTC
NA NA TRBJ1-1 TRBV21-1 CASSKARRQGYTEAFF TGTGCCAGCAGCAAAGCAAGGCGGCAGGGGTACACTGAAGCTTTCTTT
TRBD1 NA TRBJ1-5 TRBV4-3 CASSQGQGIQPQHF TGCGCCAGCAGCCAGGGACAGGGTATCCAGCCCCAGCATTTT
TRBD2 NA TRBJ2-7 TRBV7-9 CASSSSGSSHEQYF TGTGCCAGCAGCTCTAGCGGGAGTAGCCACGAGCAGTACTTC
NA NA TRBJ2-3 TRBV4-1 CASRLKVLEVTDTQYF TGCGCCAGCAGACTCAAGGTGCTAGAAGTCACAGATACGCAGTATTTT
NA NA TRBJ1-2 TRBV6-6 CASSGSLYGYTF TGTGCCAGCTCAGGTTCTCTCTATGGCTACACCTTC
TRBD1 NA TRBJ1-4 TRBV7-8 CASSGQVGNEKLFF TGTGCCAGCAGCGGACAGGTTGGGAATGAAAAACTGTTTTTT
NA NA TRBJ2-7 TRBV6-6 CASSPVVPSSYEQYF TGTGCCAGCAGCCCCGTCGTCCCTAGCTCCTACGAGCAGTACTTC
NA NA TRBJ1-2 TRBV5-1 CASSLEGAYGYTF TGCGCCAGCAGCTTGGAAGGGGCCTATGGCTACACCTTC
NA NA TRBJ2-1 TRBV7-9 CASSPTSRGLNEQFF TGTGCCAGCAGCCCGACTAGTAGGGGGCTCAATGAGCAGTTCTTC
TRBD2 NA TRBJ2-5 TRBV5-1 CASSRALGLAEETQYF TGCGCCAGCAGTCGGGCGTTAGGGCTAGCGGAAGAGACCCAGTACTTC
TRBD2 NA TRBJ2-2 TRBV5-4 CASSRGLVSTGELFF TGTGCCAGCAGCAGGGGACTAGTCAGCACCGGGGAGCTGTTTTTT
NA NA TRBJ2-3 TRBV20-1 CSAQRTDTQYF TGCAGTGCTCAGCGGACAGATACGCAGTATTTT
TRBD2 NA TRBJ2-3 TRBV7-9 CASATSGRVPDTQYF TGTGCCAGCGCAACTAGCGGGAGAGTTCCAGATACGCAGTATTTT